This T cell receptor (beta chain) was sequenced for a study of blood T cell repertoires in COVID-19. As for the study in general: Acute and convalescent COVID-19 specimens originated in the United States, Italy and Spain. The analysed material was cDNA or gDNA that came from T cells, B-cell-depleted T cells, or PBMCs.

Using immunoSEQ multiplex PCR, the repertoire was profiled, and TCRdb retains in-frame clones only, with some absent. The profile shows almost 400,000 clones, approximately 89% of them singletons. This clone occurred a few times. Trimming cost V 3 bases and J 7 bases; bases outside gene matches: 7. This CDR3 region has 14 residues. The germline gives CDR1 GTSNPN, CDR2 SVGIG (reference sequence). Study members were between roughly 18 and 100 years old and lived in 20 to 30 US regions. Donors were grouped by their self-reported clinical history. The sample taken for sequencing was PBMCs or T cells enriched from blood (not recorded which). The sequence was obtained from a woman in her thirties who had recovered from COVID-19. The chain combines TRBV30 with TRBJ2-2; 8 positions match TRBD2. CDR3 amino acids: CAWRLLSGSGELFF. DNA for the CDR3: TGTGCCTGGAGACTCCTCAGCGGGAGCGGGGAGCTGTTTTTT.